Sequencing of this T cell receptor beta chain was carried out in a study of blood T cell repertoires in COVID-19. Background on the study: COVID-19 samples, acute and convalescent, were from the United States, Italy and Spain. PBMCs, B-cell-depleted T cells, or T cells were the source of the cDNA or gDNA that made up the material.

This clone has just a few counts. This CDR3 is also generated by other DNA sequences in the sample. Original analysis: Reference gene primer amplification yielded estimated nucleated cell counts. Some clones are missing from TCRdb's copy, which holds only in-frame ones; the method was immunoSEQ multiplex PCR. That table furnishes V, J and clone size, whereas the DNA furnished D and trimming. The table records around 450,000 clones, 85% to 90% of them present only once. There are 15 residues in the CDR3. J lost 4 bases, V lost 2 bases, and 5 bases had no gene match. Germline V gene lookup returns CDR1 SNHLY and CDR2 FYNNEI.

The sequencing input was peripheral blood. The genes are TRBV2 and TRBJ1-5, with TRBD1 matching 7 bases. This TCR was recovered from a woman in her 30s with acute or convalescent COVID-19. The CDR3 is CASSERQGGNQPQHF. The CDR3 DNA reads TGTGCCAGCAGTGAACGACAGGGTGGTAATCAGCCCCAGCATTTT. Variable domain in full (rest from reference TRBV2 and TRBJ1-5): EPEVTQTPSHQVTQMGQEVILRCVPISNHLYFYWYRQILGQKVEFLVSFYNNEISEKSEIFDDQFSVERPDGSNFTLKIRSTKLEDSAMYFCASSERQGGNQPQHFGDGTRLSIL.